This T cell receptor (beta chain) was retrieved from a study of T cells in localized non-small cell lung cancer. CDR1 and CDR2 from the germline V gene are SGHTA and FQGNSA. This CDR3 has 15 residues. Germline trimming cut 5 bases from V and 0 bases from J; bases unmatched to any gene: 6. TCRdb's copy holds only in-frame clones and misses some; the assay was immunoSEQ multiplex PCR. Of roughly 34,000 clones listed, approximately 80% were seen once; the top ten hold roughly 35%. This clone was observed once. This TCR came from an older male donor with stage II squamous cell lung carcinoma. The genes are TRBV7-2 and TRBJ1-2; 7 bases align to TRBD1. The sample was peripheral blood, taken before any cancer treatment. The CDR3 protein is CASSPRDSTNYGYTF. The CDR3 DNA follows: TGTGCCAGCAGCCCCCGGGACAGCACTAACTATGGCTACACCTTC. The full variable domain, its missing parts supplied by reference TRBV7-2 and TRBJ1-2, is GAGVSQSPSNKVTEKGKDVELRCDPISGHTALYWYRQSLGQGLEFLIYFQGNSAPDKSGLPSDRFSAERTGGSVSTLTIQRTQQEDSAVYLCASSPRDSTNYGYTFGSGTRLTVV.